Below, 12 T cell receptor beta chains from the same sample are listed, as sequenced in a study of CD4 and CD8 cells across lung adenocarcinoma regions. TCRdb re-analysed the PCR reads in MiXCR, keeping a single row per CDR3 protein. The sample yields tens of thousands of distinct CDR3 sequences, 52% seen once. Sequenced: CD4+ T cells from the center of a lung tumor. The source is a male donor with lung adenocarcinoma. The CD4 and CD8 labels of this study may be unreliable.

J is TRBJ2-3 and V is TRBV9; D remains unclear. This CDR3 has 14 residues. Deletions cut 6 bases from V and 14 bases from J, with 25 bases between. The V gene's germline CDR1 is SGDLS and CDR2 YYNGEE. CDR3 amino acids: CASNQAESTEALYF. In nucleotides, the CDR3 is TGTGCCAGCAACCAGGCGGAGAGCACAGAGGCGCTGTATTTT.

Points on this clonotype: At one of its ends the junction is not consistent with the germline gene, which may arise from a read error. This rearrangement joins TRBV6-1 to TRBJ2-2; D is unclear. The CDR3 runs to 12 residues. Germline CDR1 is MNHNS and CDR2 is SASEGT. DNA of the CDR3: TGTGCCGGCAGTGCGTCGTCCGGGGAGCTGTTTTTT. Encoded protein: CAGSASSGELFF.

This chain uses TRBV24-1 with TRBJ2-1; TRBD1 might be the D (6 bases). The J call is in doubt because the DNA end fits TRBJ2-7 better. Germline CDR1 is KGHDR and CDR2 is SFDVKD. The CDR3 runs 14 residues. The CDR3 DNA follows: TGTGCCACCGCAAAGGGGCAGGGGTTCTACGAGCAGTACTTC. Protein sequence: CATAKGQGFYEQYF.

The table lists this clonotype with a few counts. As DNA, the CDR3 is TGCGCCAGCAGCTTGAACAGCAACAATGAGCAGTTCTTC. Translation gives CASSLNSNNEQFF. The genes are TRBV5-1 and TRBJ2-1; D gene unclear. The CDR3 has 13 residues. Trimming stripped 1 base from V and 5 bases from J, with 7 bases between. Germline V gives CDR1 SGHRS, CDR2 YFSETQ.

There are a few counts of this clonotype. The rearrangement links TRBV10-3 to TRBJ2-1, with TRBD2 matching over 10 bases. The CDR3 is made up of 14 amino acids. CDR1 is ENHRY and CDR2 is SYGVKD in the germline V gene. The V and J ends lost 8 bases and 10 bases, in that order; junction bases with no gene match: 11. The CDR3 loop is CAIAPSGSNYEQFF. In nucleotides, the CDR3 is TGTGCCATCGCGCCTAGCGGGAGCAACTACGAGCAGTTCTTC.

Here the CDR3 DNA reads TGTGCCAGCAGTGAATTCGGGGGGAGGGGGGTCTTAGCCAAAAACACCCAGTACTTC. It is translated as CASSEFGGRGVLAKNTQYF. This chain connects TRBV6-1 to TRBJ2-4; a weak D match, TRBD2 (7 bases). With 2 bases removed from V and 13 bases from J, the gap between germline ends came to 33 bases. CDR3 length: 19 residues. In germline, CDR1 is MNHNS, CDR2 SASEGT.

The chain combines TRBV6-1 with TRBJ2-2; D perhaps matches TRBD2 (5 bases). CDR3 length: 15 amino acids. Germline CDR1 reads MNHNS; CDR2 reads SASEGT. V was trimmed by 5 bases and J by 6 bases, leaving 16 bases between them. Here the CDR3 DNA reads TGTGCCAGCAGTCCCCGGACTGTGAGGGCCGGGGAGCTGTTTTTT. As protein: CASSPRTVRAGELFF.

The V gene is TRBV15, the J gene TRBJ2-5; 7 nucleotides match TRBD1. J was trimmed by 11 bases and V by 0 bases; bases with no gene match: 9. From germline, CDR1 is LNHNV and CDR2 YYDKDF (reference sequence). The CDR3 contains 14 residues. The chain's CDR3 is CATSRDRLETGQYF. For the CDR3, the DNA is TGTGCCACCAGCAGAGATAGGCTCGAGACAGGGCAGTACTTC.

This clonotype was detected ten times or more. This chain uses TRBV4-1 with TRBJ1-4; D is unresolved. V lost 0 bases to trimming and J lost 5 bases, with 13 bases between them. CDR3 size: 16 residues. CDR1 and CDR2 (germline): MGHRA, YSYEKL. The CDR3 nucleotides are TGCGCCAGCAGCCAAGACCCCTGGGTGGGGAATGAAAAACTGTTTTTT. Its translation is CASSQDPWVGNEKLFF.

This clonotype was seen repeatedly, ten times or more. The junction departs from the called germline gene at one end, perhaps through a read error. The rearrangement joins TRBV7-7 to TRBJ2-1; D is ambiguous. This CDR3 is built from 13 residues. Germline V gene sequence: CDR1 SSHAT, CDR2 FNYEAQ (reference sequence). CDR3 protein: CASSSGVINEQFF. The CDR3 DNA sequence: TGTGCTAGCAGTTCCGGAGTAATCAATGAGCAGTTCTTC.

As for this clonotype: One end of the junction does not line up with germline, which may come from a read error. The J gene is TRBJ2-2, the V gene TRBV10-2, with D tentatively TRBD1 or TRBD2 (5 bases each). The CDR3 is 15 amino acids. Germline CDR1 and CDR2: WSHSY and SAAADI. CDR3 DNA sequence: TGCGCCAGCTCCCCACAGGTAGCGAGCACCGAGGCGCTGTATTTT. Translation: CASSPQVASTEALYF.

As to this clonotype: One junction end does not reproduce the germline sequence, and a read error may be involved. The chain employs TRBV4-2 and TRBJ2-5; D is perhaps TRBD1 or TRBD2 (5 bases each). The CDR3 length is 16 residues. Germline V lookup: CDR1 LGHNA, CDR2 YNFKEQ. CDR3: CASRGDGATDQETQYF. The CDR3 region has the DNA TGTGCCAGCAGGGGAGACGGGGCAACCGACCAAGAGACGCAGTACTTC.